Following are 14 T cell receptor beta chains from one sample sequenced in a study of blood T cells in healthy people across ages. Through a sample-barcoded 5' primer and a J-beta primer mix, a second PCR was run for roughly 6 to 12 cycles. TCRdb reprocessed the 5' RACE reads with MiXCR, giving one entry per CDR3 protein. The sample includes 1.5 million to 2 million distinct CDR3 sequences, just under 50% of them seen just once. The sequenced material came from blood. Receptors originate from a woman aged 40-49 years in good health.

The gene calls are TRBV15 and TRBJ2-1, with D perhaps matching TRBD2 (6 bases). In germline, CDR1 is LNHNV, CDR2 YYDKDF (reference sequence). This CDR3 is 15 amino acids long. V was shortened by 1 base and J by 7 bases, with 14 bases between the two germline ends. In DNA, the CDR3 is TGTGCCACCAGCAGAGTCCGGGACTGGGGGAATGAGCAGTTCTTC. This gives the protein CATSRVRDWGNEQFF.

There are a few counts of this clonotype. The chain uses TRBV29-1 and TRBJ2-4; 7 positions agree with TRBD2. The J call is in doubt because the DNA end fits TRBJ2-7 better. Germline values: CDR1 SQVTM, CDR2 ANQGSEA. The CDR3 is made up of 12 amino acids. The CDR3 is CSAMGGAYEQYF. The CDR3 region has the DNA TGCAGCGCCATGGGGGGGGCCTACGAGCAGTACTTC.

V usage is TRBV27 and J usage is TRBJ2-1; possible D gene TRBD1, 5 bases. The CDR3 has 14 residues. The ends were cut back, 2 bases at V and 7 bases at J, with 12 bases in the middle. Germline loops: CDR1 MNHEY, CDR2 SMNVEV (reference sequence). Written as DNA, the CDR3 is TGTGCCAGCAGTTTAAACCCAAAGGGGAATGAGCAGTTCTTC. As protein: CASSLNPKGNEQFF.

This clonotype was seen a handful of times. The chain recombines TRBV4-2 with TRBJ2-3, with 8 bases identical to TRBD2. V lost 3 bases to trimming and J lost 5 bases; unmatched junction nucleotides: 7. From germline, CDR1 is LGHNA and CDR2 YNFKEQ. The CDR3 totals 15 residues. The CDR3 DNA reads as TGTGCCAGCAGCCACGACGGGGGGGCTCAAGATACGCAGTATTTT. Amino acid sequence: CASSHDGGAQDTQYF.

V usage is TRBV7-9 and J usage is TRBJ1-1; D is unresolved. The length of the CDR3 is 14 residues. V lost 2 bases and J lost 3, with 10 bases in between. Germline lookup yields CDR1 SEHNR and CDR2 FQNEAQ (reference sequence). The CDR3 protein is CASSLLSSDTEAFF. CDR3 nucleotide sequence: TGTGCCAGCAGCTTACTTTCGTCGGACACTGAAGCTTTCTTT.

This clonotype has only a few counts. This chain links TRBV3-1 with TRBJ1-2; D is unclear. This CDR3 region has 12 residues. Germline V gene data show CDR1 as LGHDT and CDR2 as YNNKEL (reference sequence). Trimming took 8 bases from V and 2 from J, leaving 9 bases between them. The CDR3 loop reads CASRAANYGYTF. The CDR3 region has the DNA TGTGCCAGCCGCGCAGCAAACTATGGCTACACCTTC.

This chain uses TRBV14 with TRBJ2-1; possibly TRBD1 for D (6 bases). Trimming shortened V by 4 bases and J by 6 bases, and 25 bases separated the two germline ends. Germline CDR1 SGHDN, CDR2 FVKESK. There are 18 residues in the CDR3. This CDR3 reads CASSLMSQGLSMGNEQFF. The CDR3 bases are TGTGCCAGCAGCCTCATGAGCCAGGGGTTATCTATGGGCAATGAGCAGTTCTTC.

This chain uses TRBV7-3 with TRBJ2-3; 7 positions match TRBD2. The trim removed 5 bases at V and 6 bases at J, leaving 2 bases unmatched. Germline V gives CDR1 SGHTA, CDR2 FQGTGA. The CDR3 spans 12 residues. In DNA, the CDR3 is TGTGCCAGCAGCACAGCGGGGGATACGCAGTATTTT. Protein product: CASSTAGDTQYF. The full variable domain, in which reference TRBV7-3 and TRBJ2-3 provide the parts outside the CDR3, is GAGVSQTPSNKVTEKGKYVELRCDPISGHTALYWYRQSLGQGPEFLIYFQGTGAADDSGLPNDRFFAVRPEGSVSTLKIQRTERGDSAVYLCASSTAGDTQYFGPGTRLTVL.

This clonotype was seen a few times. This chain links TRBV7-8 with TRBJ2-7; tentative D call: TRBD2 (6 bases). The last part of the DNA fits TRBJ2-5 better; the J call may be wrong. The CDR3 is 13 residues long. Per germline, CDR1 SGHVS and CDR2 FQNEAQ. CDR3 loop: CASSFGEAETQYF. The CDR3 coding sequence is TGTGCCAGCAGCTTTGGGGAGGCGGAGACCCAGTACTTC.

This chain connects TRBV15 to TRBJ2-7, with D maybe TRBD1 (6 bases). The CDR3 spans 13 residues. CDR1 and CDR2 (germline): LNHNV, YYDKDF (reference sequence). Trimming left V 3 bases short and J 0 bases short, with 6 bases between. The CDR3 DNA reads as TGTGCCACCAGCAGGGGGGCCTCCTACGAGCAGTACTTC. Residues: CATSRGASYEQYF.

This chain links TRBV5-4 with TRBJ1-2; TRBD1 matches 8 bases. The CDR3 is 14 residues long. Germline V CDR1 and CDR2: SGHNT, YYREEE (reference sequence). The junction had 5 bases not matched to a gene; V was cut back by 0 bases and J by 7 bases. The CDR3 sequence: CASSLDQGASGYTF. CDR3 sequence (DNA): TGTGCCAGCAGCTTGGATCAGGGGGCCTCTGGCTACACCTTC.

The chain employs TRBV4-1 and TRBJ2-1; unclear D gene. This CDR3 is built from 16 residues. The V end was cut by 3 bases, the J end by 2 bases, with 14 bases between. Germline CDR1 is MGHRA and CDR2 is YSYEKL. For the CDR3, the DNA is TGCGCCAGCAGCCATCAAGATGCGGTGCCCTACAATGAGCAGTTCTTC. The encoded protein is CASSHQDAVPYNEQFF.

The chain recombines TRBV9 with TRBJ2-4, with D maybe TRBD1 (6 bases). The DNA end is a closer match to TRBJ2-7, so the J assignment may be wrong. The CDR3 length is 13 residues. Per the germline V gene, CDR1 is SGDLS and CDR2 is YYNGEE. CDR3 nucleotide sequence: TGTGCCAGCAGCCCTGGGACACCGGACGAGCAGTACTTC. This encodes CASSPGTPDEQYF.

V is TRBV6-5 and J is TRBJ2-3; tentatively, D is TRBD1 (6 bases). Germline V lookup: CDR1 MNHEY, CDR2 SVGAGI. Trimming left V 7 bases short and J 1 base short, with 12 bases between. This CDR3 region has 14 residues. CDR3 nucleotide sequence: TGTGCCAGCACCGCTCCAGGGGGCACAGATACGCAGTATTTT. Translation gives CASTAPGGTDTQYF.